This T cell receptor (beta chain) is from a study of blood T cell repertoires in COVID-19. Study information: Researchers got acute and convalescent COVID-19 samples from the United States, Italy and Spain. T cells, B-cell-depleted T cells, or PBMCs supplied cDNA or gDNA.

In the authors' workflow: Reference gene primer amplification gave estimated nucleated cell counts. TCRdb's table, derived via immunoSEQ multiplex PCR, lists solely in-frame clones and lacks some. D and trimming come from the DNA, and the V and J calls and clone size come from that table. This repertoire shows approximately 100,000 clones, about 88% found once; its top ten account for 5% to 7.5%. Sequenced input: peripheral blood. This TCR came from a human donor in a cohort sampled during active COVID-19.

CDR3: CASSPQGSGRGAGNTIYF. DNA of the CDR3: TGCGCCAGCAGCCCACAAGGGTCGGGCAGGGGGGCTGGAAACACCATATATTTT. V is TRBV4-1 and J is TRBJ1-3, with TRBD1 matching over 7 bases. The CDR3 is 18 residues long. Germline loops: CDR1 MGHRA, CDR2 YSYEKL. The V segment lost 4 bases and the J segment 2 bases; nucleotides outside the gene matches: 14.